This T cell receptor beta chain originates from a study of control samples from healthy donors and cancer patients. Produced via immunoSEQ multiplex PCR; TCRdb's table is partial and in-frame only. The sample lists about 94,000 clones, less than 95% occurring once. The germline V and J ends were trimmed by 7 bases and 3 bases, with 11 bases remaining between them. CDR3 length equals 14 residues. The V gene's germline CDR1 is KGHDR and CDR2 SFDVKD. This rearrangement joins TRBV24-1 to TRBJ2-2; D is unresolved. The sequenced material came from blood. This clonotype was sampled from a young woman in good health. The CDR3 coding sequence is TGTGCCACCAGAAAAACCGGTGACACCGGGGAGCTGTTTTTT. It encodes CATRKTGDTGELFF.